These T cell receptor beta chains were read from a single sample in a study of control samples from healthy donors and cancer patients. Clones were read by immunoSEQ multiplex PCR, and TCRdb kept only the in-frame ones, dropping some. Among 170,000 or so clones listed, almost 90% were seen once. Sequencing was performed on blood. The source of these receptors is a woman between 50 and 59 years old in good health. Both conserved end residues are part of each CDR3. Each record gives: D gene, clone size, V gene, J gene, CDR3 DNA, CDR3 protein. The D gene is left open where the match is weak. Size values are once, few and many counts, or a class for expanded clones, and some rows have none.

D: NA; size: NA; V: TRBV15; J: TRBJ1-1; DNA: TGTGCCACCAGCAGAGATTTCCTCGGGCGGGGGCGTGGGAACACTGAAGCTTTCTTT; CDR3: CATSRDFLGRGRGNTEAFF
D: TRBD2; size: NA; V: TRBV25-1; J: TRBJ2-7; DNA: TGTGCCAGCAGTGAGGATCAGGTGACAGCGGGGGAGCAGTACTTC; CDR3: CASSEDQVTAGEQYF
D: NA; size: NA; V: TRBV7-3; J: TRBJ2-2; DNA: TGTGCCAGCAGCCCAGGCGGGGAGCTGTTTTTT; CDR3: CASSPGGELFF
D: NA; size: NA; V: TRBV4-1; J: TRBJ1-1; DNA: TGCGCCAGCAGCCAAGATGGAGGCAACACTGAAGCTTTCTTT; CDR3: CASSQDGGNTEAFF
D: TRBD2; size: NA; V: TRBV4-3; J: TRBJ2-5; DNA: TGCGCCAGCAGCCAAGATCGACTAGCGGGGCAAGAGACCCAGTACTTC; CDR3: CASSQDRLAGQETQYF
D: NA; size: NA; V: TRBV13; J: TRBJ2-5; DNA: TGTGCCAGCAGCCCCCCGACAGCAGAGACCCAGTACTTC; CDR3: CASSPPTAETQYF
D: NA; size: once; V: TRBV10-2; J: TRBJ2-3; DNA: TGCGCCAGCACTGGCAGAACTAGCACAGATACGCAGTATTTT; CDR3: CASTGRTSTDTQYF
D: NA; size: NA; V: TRBV28; J: TRBJ1-5; DNA: TGTGCCAGCAGTTTAAAGGGTTGGAGCAATCAGCCCCAGCATTTT; CDR3: CASSLKGWSNQPQHF
D: NA; size: NA; V: TRBV28; J: TRBJ1-2; DNA: TGTGCCAGCAGTTTAGATGGGGCAGGGAACTATGGCTACACCTTC; CDR3: CASSLDGAGNYGYTF
D: NA; size: NA; V: TRBV28; J: TRBJ1-4; DNA: TGTGCCAGCAATTCCGGGGGAGAGGCCAATGAAAAACTGTTTTTT; CDR3: CASNSGGEANEKLFF
D: TRBD1; size: NA; V: TRBV27; J: TRBJ1-2; DNA: TGTGCCAGCAGTTTAGAGGGGGCCTATGGCTACACCTTC; CDR3: CASSLEGAYGYTF
D: NA; size: many; V: TRBV7-2; J: TRBJ1-3; DNA: TGTGCCAGCAGCTTGGAAGGGGTTGGGGTTAGAAACACCATATATTTT; CDR3: CASSLEGVGVRNTIYF
D: TRBD2; size: NA; V: TRBV6-2/TRBV6-3; J: TRBJ2-7; DNA: TGTGCCAGCAGCCCGACTAGCGGGAGGGCCTTCTACGAGCAGTACTTC; CDR3: CASSPTSGRAFYEQYF
D: NA; size: NA; V: TRBV23-1; J: TRBJ1-4; DNA: TGCGCCAGCAGTCAATCTATAACAGGCGACACGTTAGCTAATGAAAAACTGTTTTTT; CDR3: CASSQSITGDTLANEKLFF
D: NA; size: NA; V: TRBV10-3; J: TRBJ1-2; DNA: TGTGCCATCAGTGAGTCAAGGACAGCTAACTATGGCTACACCTTC; CDR3: CAISESRTANYGYTF
D: NA; size: NA; V: TRBV7-2; J: TRBJ1-2; DNA: TGTGCCAGCAGCCCGTTGACCGTCTATGGCTACACCTTC; CDR3: CASSPLTVYGYTF
D: TRBD1; size: NA; V: TRBV7-2; J: TRBJ1-6; DNA: TGTGCCAGCAGCGCCAGGGGGGCTATTTATTCACCCCTCCACTTT; CDR3: CASSARGAIYSPLHF